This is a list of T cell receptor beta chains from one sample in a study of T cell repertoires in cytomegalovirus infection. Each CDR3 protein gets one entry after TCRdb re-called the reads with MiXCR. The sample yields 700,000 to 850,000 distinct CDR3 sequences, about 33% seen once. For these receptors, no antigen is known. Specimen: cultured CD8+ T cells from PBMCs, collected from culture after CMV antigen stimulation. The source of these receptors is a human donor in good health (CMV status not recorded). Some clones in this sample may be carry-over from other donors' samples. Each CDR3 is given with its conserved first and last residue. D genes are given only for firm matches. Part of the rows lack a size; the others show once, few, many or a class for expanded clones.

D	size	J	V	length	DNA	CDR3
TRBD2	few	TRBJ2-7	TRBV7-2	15	TGTGCCAGCAGCTCTGCTAGCGGGAGCTCCTACGAGCAGTACTTC	CASSSASGSSYEQYF
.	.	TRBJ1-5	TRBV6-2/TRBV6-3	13	TGTGCCAGCAGTTACGTGCGTTTCCAGCCCCAGCATTTT	CASSYVRFQPQHF
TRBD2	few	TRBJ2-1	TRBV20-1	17	TGCAGTGCTAGAGATGAACTAGCGGGGGGGCTGGTGAATGAGCAGTTCTTC	CSARDELAGGLVNEQFF
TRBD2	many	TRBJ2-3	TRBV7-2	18	TGTGCCAGCAGCTTACTCATTCTAGCGGGGGGTATCACAGATACGCAGTATTTT	CASSLLILAGGITDTQYF
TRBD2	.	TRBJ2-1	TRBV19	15	TGTGCCAGTAGGGATCCGGGACTAGAAGCGCATGAGCAGTTCTTC	CASRDPGLEAHEQFF
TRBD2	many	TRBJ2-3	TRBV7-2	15	TGTGCCAGCAGCTTAGCGGGACTAGGCACAGATACGCAGTATTTT	CASSLAGLGTDTQYF
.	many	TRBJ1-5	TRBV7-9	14	TGTGCCAGCAGCTTACCGGGAAAGGATCAGCCCCAGCATTTT	CASSLPGKDQPQHF
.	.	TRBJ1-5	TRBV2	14	TGTGCCAGCAGTGGACAGGTCAGCAATCAGCCCCAGCATTTT	CASSGQVSNQPQHF
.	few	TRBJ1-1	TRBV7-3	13	TGTGCCAGCAGCTACTCGATTGGGGAGGAAGCTTTCTTT	CASSYSIGEEAFF
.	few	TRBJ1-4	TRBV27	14	TGTGCCAGCAGTTTAATCGGGACGCCCGAAAAACTGTTTTTT	CASSLIGTPEKLFF
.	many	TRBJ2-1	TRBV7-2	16	TGTGCCAGCAGCTTAGGGGAGGGGGGCGGACAATGGGAGCAGTTCTTC	CASSLGEGGGQWEQFF
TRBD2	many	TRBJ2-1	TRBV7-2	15	TGTGCCAGCAGCTTAACAACGGGGGGGCGTCATGAGCAGTTCTTC	CASSLTTGGRHEQFF
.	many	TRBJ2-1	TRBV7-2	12	TGTGCCAGCAGCGGGAGAAGCACCCAGTATATCTTC	CASSGRSTQYIF
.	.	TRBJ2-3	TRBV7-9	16	TGTGCCAGCAGCTTCATCCAGAGAGGGGCCACAGATACGCAGTATTTT	CASSFIQRGATDTQYF
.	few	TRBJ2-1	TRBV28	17	TGTGCCAGCAGTTTATTAGTAGGGGACCGGACTAAAAATGAGCAGTTCTTC	CASSLLVGDRTKNEQFF
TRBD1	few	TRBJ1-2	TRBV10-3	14	TGTGCCATCAGTGAACCTCAGGGGGCCTATGGCTACACCTTC	CAISEPQGAYGYTF
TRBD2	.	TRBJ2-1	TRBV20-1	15	TGCAGTGCTTGCCCTTGGACTAGCGGGGGAGATGAGCAGTTCTTC	CSACPWTSGGDEQFF
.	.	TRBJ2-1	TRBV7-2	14	TGTGCCAGCAGCCCATGGACAGCCTACAATGAGCAGTTCTTC	CASSPWTAYNEQFF
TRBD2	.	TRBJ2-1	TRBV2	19	TGTGCCAGCAGTTTGGTGGGACTAGCGGGGGCCTCCTCCTACAATGAGCAGTTCTTC	CASSLVGLAGASSYNEQFF
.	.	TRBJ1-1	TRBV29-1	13	TGCAGCGTTGAATCCGGATCGAACACTGAAGCTTTCTTT	CSVESGSNTEAFF
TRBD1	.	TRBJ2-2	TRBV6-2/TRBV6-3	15	TGTGCCAGCAGTTACCCGACAGGGGAGCCCGGGGAGCTGTTTTTT	CASSYPTGEPGELFF
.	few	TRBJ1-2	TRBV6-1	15	TGTGCCAGCAGTGAAGTGGTGGGGGCCAGCTATGGCTACACCTTC	CASSEVVGASYGYTF
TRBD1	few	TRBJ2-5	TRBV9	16	TGTGCCAGCAGCACCCACCGGGACAGTAACCAAGAGACCCAGTACTTC	CASSTHRDSNQETQYF
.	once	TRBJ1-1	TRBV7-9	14	TGTGCCAGCAGCCCCGAGGGGGGGCGGTCTGAAGCTTTCTTT	CASSPEGGRSEAFF
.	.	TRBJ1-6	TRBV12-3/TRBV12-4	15	TGTGCCAGCAGTTTGAGGGCAGCGGGTAATTCACCCCTCCACTTT	CASSLRAAGNSPLHF
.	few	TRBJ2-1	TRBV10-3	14	TGTGCCATCAGTGAGAATACAGGGTCTAATGAGCAGTTCTTC	CAISENTGSNEQFF
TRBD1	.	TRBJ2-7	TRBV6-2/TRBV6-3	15	TGTGCCAGCAGTTACTGGGGACAGGGAAACGACGAGCAGTACTTC	CASSYWGQGNDEQYF
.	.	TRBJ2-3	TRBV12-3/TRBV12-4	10	TGTGCCAGTGAGGGGGATACGCAGTATTTT	CASEGDTQYF
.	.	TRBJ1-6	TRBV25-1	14	TGTGCCAGCAGTGAATTCCAGGGTAATTCACCCCTCCACTTT	CASSEFQGNSPLHF
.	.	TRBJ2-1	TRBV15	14	TGTGCCACCAGAGGAGGGACCGGGTGGGATGAGCAGTTCTTC	CATRGGTGWDEQFF
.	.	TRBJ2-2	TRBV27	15	TGTGCCAGCAGTACATACCAGGGGAACACCGGGGAGCTGTTTTTT	CASSTYQGNTGELFF
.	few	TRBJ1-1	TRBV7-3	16	TGTGCCAGCAGCTTAGGCAGGATCACGGAGAACACTGAAGCTTTCTTT	CASSLGRITENTEAFF
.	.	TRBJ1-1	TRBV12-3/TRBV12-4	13	TGTGCCAGCTTTACGACAGAGAACACTGAAGCTTTCTTT	CASFTTENTEAFF
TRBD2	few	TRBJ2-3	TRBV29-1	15	TGCAGCGTCGACGGGACTAGCGGATTCACAGATACGCAGTATTTT	CSVDGTSGFTDTQYF
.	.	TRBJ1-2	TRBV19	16	TGTGCCAGTAGTATTCCTTACCAAGAAGAACGCCTAGGCTACACCTTC	CASSIPYQEERLGYTF
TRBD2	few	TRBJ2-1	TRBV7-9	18	TGTGCCAGCAGCCCCTCCCTCCTAGCGGGGGGCCCTTACAATGAGCAGTTCTTC	CASSPSLLAGGPYNEQFF
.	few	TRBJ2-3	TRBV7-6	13	TGTGCCAGCAGCGGCTGGAACACAGATACGCAGTATTTT	CASSGWNTDTQYF
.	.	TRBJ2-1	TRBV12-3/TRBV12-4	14	TGTGCCAGCAGTTTAGTTGCTAGCCTAGATGAGCAGTTCTTC	CASSLVASLDEQFF
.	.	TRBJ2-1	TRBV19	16	TGTGCCAGTAGTATCACACCTACGAGAAGCTACAATGAGCAGTTCTTC	CASSITPTRSYNEQFF
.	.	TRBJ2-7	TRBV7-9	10	TGTGCCAGCAGCGGGTCCGAGCAGTACTTC	CASSGSEQYF
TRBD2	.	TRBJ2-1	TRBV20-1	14	TGCAGTGCTAGAGATCGGGGGGGCCCGGATGAGCAGTTCTTC	CSARDRGGPDEQFF
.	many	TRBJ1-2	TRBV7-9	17	TGTGCCAGCAGGACCCTCAGCCCCGAGGCTCAGAACTATGGCTACACCTTC	CASRTLSPEAQNYGYTF
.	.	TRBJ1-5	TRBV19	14	TGTGCCAGTAGTATTTGGCAGGTGAATCAGCCCCAGCATTTT	CASSIWQVNQPQHF
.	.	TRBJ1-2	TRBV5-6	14	TGTGCCAGCAGCCCCTCGGTGGTGTCCTATGGCTACACCTTC	CASSPSVVSYGYTF
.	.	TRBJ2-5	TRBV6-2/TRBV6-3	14	TGTGCCAGCACCATTCGGGCCCACCAAGAGACCCAGTACTTC	CASTIRAHQETQYF
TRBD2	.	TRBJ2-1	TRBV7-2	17	TGTGCCAGCAGCTTAGATGGGGACTGGCGGGGGGCCCGGGAGCAGTTCTTC	CASSLDGDWRGAREQFF
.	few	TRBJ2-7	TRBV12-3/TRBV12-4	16	TGTGCCAGCAGTTTCGGTCAGGACAGTGCCTCCTACGAGCAGTACTTC	CASSFGQDSASYEQYF
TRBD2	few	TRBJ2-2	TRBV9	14	TGTGCCAGCAGCGCTGGGACTAGATCCGGGGAGCTGTTTTTT	CASSAGTRSGELFF
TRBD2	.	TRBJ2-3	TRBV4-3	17	TGCGCCAGCAGCCAAGATACTAGCGGGGGGAGCACAGATACGCAGTATTTT	CASSQDTSGGSTDTQYF